This T cell receptor (beta chain) was retrieved from a study of brain metastases from non-small cell lung cancer. The study's findings and limits: In about 60% of brain metastases, T-cell clones were expanded compared with matched primary tumors. Brain metastases had lower T-cell infiltration than primary tumors. Brain metastases shared most TCR repertoire with primaries, with sparse T cells.

Between the trimmed V and J ends, which lost 1 base and 10 bases, there was a span of 11 bases. The germline V gene has CDR1 MNHNS and CDR2 SASEGT. The CDR3 runs to 14 residues. As regards this clone: Its antigen is as yet unknown.

Data came from immunoSEQ multiplex PCR; TCRdb stores just in-frame clones and leaves some out. The data show roughly 5,000 clones, with approximately 80% seen just once and under 6.5% held by the top ten. This clonotype was sampled from a donor older than 35 with non-small cell lung cancer. This chain joins TRBV6-1 and TRBJ1-6; D is possibly TRBD1 (5 bases). The sequenced material came from primary lung tumor tissue. The CDR3 spells CASSEGGGGSPLHF. DNA of the CDR3: TGTGCCAGCAGTGAAGGGGGGGGTGGCTCACCCCTCCACTTT.